A selection of T cell receptor beta chains follows, all from one sample in a study of neurological immune-mediated disorders. TCRdb processed the 5' RACE reads anew with MiXCR; each CDR3 protein has one entry. Of about 84,000 distinct CDR3 sequences in the sample, 10% were seen once. Sequenced input: PBMCs. Receptor source: a man in his forties in good health. Both conserved end residues are part of each CDR3. The D gene is left open where the match is weak. Clone size is given for some rows only: seen once, a few or many times, or a class if the clone is expanded.

>once|-|TRBV29-1|TRBJ2-3
TGCAGCGTTGAAGAAGGGAAAAATACGCAGTATTTT
CSVEEGKNTQYF
>-|TRBD2|TRBV29-1|TRBJ2-2
TGCGGCGTTGAACTTCAGACTAGCGGGAACACCGGGGATCTGTTTTTT
CGVELQTSGNTGDLFF
>many|-|TRBV5-5|TRBJ1-3
TGTGCCAGCAGCCCCCGGCAGGGAGGAAACACCATATATTTT
CASSPRQGGNTIYF
>many|TRBD2|TRBV27|TRBJ2-5
TGTGCCAGCAGAAACCCAGCGGGAGGGGAGACCCAGTACTTC
CASRNPAGGETQYF
>many|-|TRBV5-5|TRBJ2-5
TGTGCCAGCAGCTGGACACAAGAGACCCAGTACTTC
CASSWTQETQYF
>many|-|TRBV12-3/TRBV12-4|TRBJ1-1
TGTGCCAGCAGTGGGGCTGAAGCTTTCTTT
CASSGAEAFF
>-|-|TRBV7-2|TRBJ2-1
TGTGCCAGCAGCACCGAACTCTTAGGGAATGAGCAGTTCTTC
CASSTELLGNEQFF
>many|-|TRBV3-1|TRBJ2-7
TGTGCCAGCAGCCAAGAAGCCTTAGGACAGCCCACCTACGAGCAGTACTTC
CASSQEALGQPTYEQYF
>many|-|TRBV2|TRBJ2-3
TGTGCCAGCAGTGAAGTTCGGGCGGGGTGGGCAGATACGCAGTATTTT
CASSEVRAGWADTQYF
>many|-|TRBV29-1|TRBJ2-2
TGCAGCGCTGGAGAGGCCGGGGAGCTGTTTTTT
CSAGEAGELFF
>many|-|TRBV7-2|TRBJ2-7
TGTGCCAGCAGAAGCTTGGTACAGTCCTACGAGCAGTACTTC
CASRSLVQSYEQYF
>many|-|TRBV12-3/TRBV12-4|TRBJ2-3
TGTGCCAGCACGGTAGCTGCCGGCACAGATACGCAGTATTTT
CASTVAAGTDTQYF
>many|TRBD2|TRBV5-1|TRBJ2-1
TGCGCCAGCAGCTCCGCGGGGGGATACAGTGAGCAGTTCTTC
CASSSAGGYSEQFF
>many|TRBD2|TRBV20-1|TRBJ2-5
TGCAGTGCTAGAGCTAGCGGACTCCAAGAGACCCAGTACTTC
CSARASGLQETQYF
>few|-|TRBV12-3/TRBV12-4|TRBJ2-7
TGTGCCAGCAGTCTAAGGGCCGGCGAGCAGTACTTC
CASSLRAGEQYF
>many|-|TRBV5-6|TRBJ2-1
TGTGCCAGCAACTTGGGGAACAATGAGCAGTTCTTC
CASNLGNNEQFF
>many|TRBD1|TRBV27|TRBJ1-6
TGTGCCAGCAGTTTAAGGGACAGGGGATCGAATTCACCCCTCCACTTT
CASSLRDRGSNSPLHF
>many|-|TRBV21-1|TRBJ2-2
TGTGCCAGCATCCCCGCTAGGACAGGGCCAATGAATGGGGGCGGGGAGCTGTTTTTT
CASIPARTGPMNGGGELFF
>many|-|TRBV5-1|TRBJ1-2
TGCGCCAGCAGCTTGGTGGGGGCCCGGGAGAACTCCTACACCTTC
CASSLVGARENSYTF
>many|TRBD2|TRBV27|TRBJ2-3
TGTGCCAGCAGTTTAGGGCTAGCGGCCACAGATACGCAGTATTTT
CASSLGLAATDTQYF
>many|-|TRBV29-1|TRBJ1-5
TGCAGCGTTGTTTTTGGGGCGGGGGTCCAGCCCCAGCATTTT
CSVVFGAGVQPQHF
>many|TRBD2|TRBV15|TRBJ2-1
TGTGCCTTAAGCGGGAGAGAACACAATGAGCAGTTCTTC
CALSGREHNEQFF
>many|-|TRBV7-9|TRBJ1-1
TGTGCCAGCAGCCAGTTTCCCGGGAACACTGAAGCTTTCTTT
CASSQFPGNTEAFF
>-|-|TRBV6-1|TRBJ2-7
TGTGCCGGTGGACAGTGGGGTCCCCCCTACGAGCAGTACTTC
CAGGQWGPPYEQYF
>many|-|TRBV12-3/TRBV12-4|TRBJ2-3
TGTGCCAGCAGAAAGGGGTCAGGAGGCACAGATACGCAGTATTTT
CASRKGSGGTDTQYF
>few|TRBD2|TRBV2|TRBJ2-3
TGTGCCAGCATACCAGTCGGGGGGACAGATACGCAGTATTTT
CASIPVGGTDTQYF
>many|TRBD2|TRBV12-3/TRBV12-4|TRBJ2-2
TGTGCCAGCAGGTCTAGCGGGGGGCCCCTCACCGGGGAGCTGTTTTTT
CASRSSGGPLTGELFF
>many|TRBD2|TRBV14|TRBJ2-1
TGTGCCAGCGCCTCAACCGGGACTAGCGGGAGGTCTGAGCAGTTCTTC
CASASTGTSGRSEQFF
>many|TRBD1|TRBV6-5|TRBJ2-2
TGTGCCAGCACTGCATTCCGAGGGGGCTCAACGAACACCGGGGAGCTGTTTTTT
CASTAFRGGSTNTGELFF